This record covers a single T cell receptor beta chain. What it binds is unknown. The CDR3 is 14 residues long. Germline CDR1 reads SGHNT; CDR2 reads YYREEE (reference sequence). V lost 4 bases and J 0 bases, leaving 11 bases between the germline ends. This entry is derived from a study of cytomegalovirus exposure and HLA in healthy donors. Study-level points and caveats: Most TCRs appeared rarely, but some public TCRs recurred in many donors. The authors confirmed in vitro that a few CMV-associated chains were specific for CMV antigens. Investigators reported 150 to 200 TCR beta chains as tied to cytomegalovirus. Later genetic work tied a missense DCLRE1C variant to beta-chain V and J trimming.

Both 60 Vbeta primers and 13 Jbeta primers went into the PCR. Only in-frame clones appear in the TCRdb table, and some are missing; sequencing was by immunoSEQ multiplex PCR. The sample's table shows over 90,000 clones. This TCR was sampled from a man aged 40-50 years in good health and CMV-seronegative. Source material: PBMCs. This chain connects TRBV5-4 to TRBJ2-7; D is perhaps TRBD1 (6 bases). CDR3 in DNA: TGTGCCAGCAGCACCCAGGGGAGCTCCTACGAGCAGTACTTC. Protein: CASSTQGSSYEQYF.